The 31 T cell receptor beta chains given below trace back to one sample, sequenced in a study of T cell responses to AZD1222 COVID-19 vaccine (dated by TCRdb to about 2021). Library construction relied on the immunoSEQ multiplex PCR assay. The table was pulled from immuneACCESS by TCRdb, which kept in-frame rearrangements only. Such tables lose some clones; where checked, under half of the loss comes from unresolved V genes, and the rest has no known cause. The sample profile shows over 75,000 clones; more than 90% of them were found once. Clones ranked in the top ten supply 3% of the sample. The time point label, read with the paper, signifies: baseline before first vaccination. The sequences come from peripheral blood, collected on day 0 of AZD1222 vaccination. The receptors here all came from an adult in good health.

This rearrangement joins TRBV11-2 to TRBJ1-4; D uncertain. The CDR3 is 13 residues long. Germline CDR1 SGHAT, CDR2 FQNNGV. Trimming pared 0 bases from V and 7 bases from J, leaving 6 bases between. The CDR3 spells CASSLDPIEKLFF. Here the CDR3 DNA reads TGTGCCAGCAGCTTAGACCCAATTGAAAAACTGTTTTTT.

The chain links TRBV5-1 to TRBJ2-1; TRBD1 aligns across 9 bases. The CDR3 sequence is 14 residues long. Looked up from germline, CDR1 is SGHRS and CDR2 is YFSETQ. V was clipped by 4 bases and J by 7 bases; unmatched bases: 6. The CDR3 spells CASSGTGLRNEQFF. The CDR3 DNA is TGCGCCAGCAGCGGGACAGGGTTGCGGAATGAGCAGTTCTTC.

This chain links TRBV5-6 with TRBJ2-2; 10 positions match TRBD2. Per germline, CDR1 SGHDT and CDR2 YYEEEE. The V and J ends lost 2 bases and 7 bases, in that order; junction bases with no gene match: 5. CDR3 length: 15 amino acids. In nucleotides, the CDR3 is TGTGCCAGCAGCTTTGGTCTAGCGGGAGTCGGGGAGCTGTTTTTT. Its protein is CASSFGLAGVGELFF.

The V and J genes are TRBV5-6 and TRBJ2-2, with TRBD2 matching over 7 bases. V lost 0 bases and J lost 1; bases outside the gene matches: 3. Germline CDR1 reads SGHDT; CDR2 reads YYEEEE. The CDR3 has 16 residues. The CDR3 reads CASSLGERGNTGELFF. In DNA form, the CDR3 reads TGTGCCAGCAGCTTGGGGGAGCGGGGGAACACCGGGGAGCTGTTTTTT.

This rearrangement joins TRBV7-2 to TRBJ1-2; unclear D gene. The CDR3 contains 15 residues. Germline lookup yields CDR1 SGHTA and CDR2 FQGNSA. The ends were cut back, 1 base at V and 2 bases at J, with 11 bases in the middle. The CDR3 here is CASSLGPGQNYGYTF. DNA for the CDR3: TGTGCCAGCAGCTTAGGCCCAGGTCAGAACTATGGCTACACCTTC.

The chain is built from TRBV7-9 and TRBJ2-7; maybe TRBD2 (6 bases). V lost 5 bases and J lost 0, with 14 bases in between. The CDR3 runs to 15 residues. Germline V gene sequence: CDR1 SEHNR, CDR2 FQNEAQ (reference sequence). CDR3 DNA sequence: TGTGCCAGCAGCCGCGGGGCAGGGAGCTCCTACGAGCAGTACTTC. It codes for CASSRGAGSSYEQYF. Drawing the rest from reference TRBV7-9 and TRBJ2-7, the complete variable domain is DTGVSQNPRHKITKRGQNVTFRCDPISEHNRLYWYRQTLGQGPEFLTYFQNEAQLEKSRLLSDRFSAERPKGSFSTLEIQRTEQGDSAMYLCASSRGAGSSYEQYFGPGTRLTVT.

The V and J genes are TRBV27 and TRBJ2-2, with D possibly TRBD1 on 6 matching bases. V lost 1 base to trimming and J lost 7 bases, with 16 bases between them. The length of the CDR3 is 16 residues. Germline values: CDR1 MNHEY, CDR2 SMNVEV (reference sequence). The CDR3 coding sequence is TGTGCCAGCAGTTTATTGGGGCTGGGGGCGGGCGGGGAGCTGTTTTTT. Amino acid sequence: CASSLLGLGAGGELFF.

The chain uses TRBV28 and TRBJ1-1, with unresolved D. Germline values: CDR1 MDHEN, CDR2 SYDVKM. The CDR3 is 14 residues long. V was shortened by 6 bases and J by 5 bases, with 16 bases between the two germline ends. The CDR3 region is CASSPGPPDTEAFF. The CDR3 DNA is TGTGCCAGCAGCCCTGGTCCACCGGATACTGAAGCTTTCTTT.

The chain couples TRBV4-2 to TRBJ2-7, with no clear D. The CDR3 contains 15 residues. Looked up from germline, CDR1 is LGHNA and CDR2 is YNFKEQ. Trimming took off 1 base at V and 0 bases at J, with 10 bases between the two ends. This chain's CDR3 is CASSQAQANSYEQYF. CDR3 DNA sequence: TGTGCCAGCAGCCAAGCTCAAGCCAACTCCTACGAGCAGTACTTC.

The chain joins TRBV29-1 to TRBJ2-2; D not certain. The CDR3 runs to 13 residues. CDR1 SQVTM and CDR2 ANQGSEA come from the germline V gene. The V gene lost 5 bases and the J gene lost 8 bases, with 15 bases spanning the gap. The CDR3 protein is CSVLSPTAGELFF. In DNA form, the CDR3 reads TGCAGCGTTCTTTCACCCACGGCTGGGGAGCTGTTTTTT.

The rearrangement uses TRBV19 and TRBJ1-1, with 8 bases aligning to TRBD1. V lost 6 bases and J lost 2; bases outside the gene matches: 8. CDR1 is LNHDA, CDR2 SQIVND, per germline (reference sequence). CDR3 length: 15 amino acids. CDR3 sequence reads: CASSIQGTGNTEAFF. CDR3 sequence (DNA): TGTGCCAGTAGCATTCAGGGGACAGGCAACACTGAAGCTTTCTTT.

The J gene is TRBJ2-5, the V gene TRBV19; 7 positions agree with TRBD1. The germline V gene encodes CDR1 LNHDA and CDR2 SQIVND (reference sequence). Trimming at V came to 4 bases and at J to 2 bases, leaving 1 base not matched to a gene. This CDR3 is built from 13 residues. The CDR3 here is CASSKGQQETQYF. CDR3 coding DNA: TGTGCCAGTAGTAAGGGACAGCAAGAGACCCAGTACTTC.

The chain uses TRBV19 and TRBJ1-5; 7 bases are a match to TRBD1. V shed 8 bases, J shed 0 bases, and the junction held 10 bases outside the gene matches. The CDR3 spans 16 residues. Germline lookup yields CDR1 LNHDA and CDR2 SQIVND (reference sequence). The CDR3 loop reads CASWDSTSYSNQPQHF. The CDR3 bases are TGTGCCAGTTGGGACAGTACATCCTATAGCAATCAGCCCCAGCATTTT.

The gene calls are TRBV5-1 and TRBJ2-7; D tentatively reads TRBD1 or TRBD2 (5 bases each). This CDR3 contains 12 residues. From germline, CDR1 is SGHRS and CDR2 YFSETQ. Trimming removed 0 bases at V and 6 bases at J, with 7 bases between. In nucleotides, the CDR3 is TGCGCCAGCAGCTTGGTTGGGGGCGAGCAGTACTTC. Translated: CASSLVGGEQYF.

This rearrangement joins TRBV6-5 to TRBJ2-1; 8 bases agree with TRBD2. Trimming cost V 9 bases and J 4 bases; bases outside gene matches: 8. The CDR3 is 14 residues long. CDR1 is MNHEY, CDR2 SVGAGI, per germline. The CDR3 protein is CASRAGDSYNEQFF. Here the CDR3 DNA reads TGTGCCAGTAGAGCGGGGGACTCTTACAATGAGCAGTTCTTC.

This chain uses TRBV5-4 with TRBJ1-1; 7 bases are shared with TRBD1. Germline CDR1 is SGHNT and CDR2 is YYREEE (reference sequence). The V and J ends lost 4 bases and 4 bases, in that order; junction bases with no gene match: 7. The CDR3 loop spans 14 amino acids. In DNA, the CDR3 is TGTGCCAGCAGCCCGGACAGGCTGAGCACTGAAGCTTTCTTT. This translates into CASSPDRLSTEAFF. Complete variable domain (other parts from reference TRBV5-4 and TRBJ1-1): ETGVTQSPTHLIKTRGQQVTLRCSSQSGHNTVSWYQQALGQGPQFIFQYYREEENGRGNFPPRFSGLQFPNYSSELNVNALELDDSALYLCASSPDRLSTEAFFGQGTRLTVV.

V usage is TRBV16 and J usage is TRBJ1-5, with D possibly matching TRBD1 (6 bases). The CDR3 covers 15 residues. The V and J ends lost 1 base and 4 bases respectively, with 11 bases between them. The V gene's germline CDR1 is KGHSY and CDR2 FQNENV. CDR3 in DNA: TGTGCCAGCAGCCAATGGGACACGCTGAATCAGCCCCAGCATTTT. This encodes CASSQWDTLNQPQHF. Variable domain in full (rest from reference TRBV16 and TRBJ1-5): GEEVAQTPKHLVRGEGQKAKLYCAPIKGHSYVFWYQQVLKNEFKFLISFQNENVFDETGMPKERFSAKCLPNSPCSLEIQATKLEDSAVYFCASSQWDTLNQPQHFGDGTRLSIL.

This CDR3 reads CASSPRDGGYEQYF. In DNA form, the CDR3 reads TGTGCCAGCAGCCCCCGGGACGGAGGCTACGAGCAGTACTTC. The rearrangement uses TRBV7-2 and TRBJ2-7, with D perhaps TRBD1 or TRBD2 (5 bases each). V was clipped by 5 bases and J by 3 bases, with 14 bases between them. The CDR3 extends over 14 amino acids. Germline values: CDR1 SGHTA, CDR2 FQGNSA.

The chain uses TRBV6-1 and TRBJ1-1, with D unresolved. Germline V gives CDR1 MNHNS, CDR2 SASEGT. Trimming shortened V by 2 bases and J by 0 bases, and 10 bases separated the two germline ends. This CDR3 comprises 15 residues. The CDR3 sequence: CASSEPGFVNTEAFF. CDR3 coding DNA: TGTGCCAGCAGTGAACCCGGGTTCGTGAACACTGAAGCTTTCTTT.

This clone was seen a single time. The CDR3 sequence is CSVERISNEQFF. The CDR3 DNA sequence: TGCAGCGTTGAAAGGATCAGTAATGAGCAGTTCTTC. This sequence joins TRBV29-1 and TRBJ2-1; D gene uncertain. Trimming removed 2 bases at V and 7 bases at J, with 9 bases between. The length of the CDR3 is 12 residues. Germline V lookup: CDR1 SQVTM, CDR2 ANQGSEA.

The CDR3 loop reads CASSLNPGVYEQYF. CDR3 coding DNA: TGCGCCAGCAGCTTGAATCCGGGTGTCTACGAGCAGTACTTC. The chain is built from TRBV5-1 and TRBJ2-7; no definite D call. The ends were cut back, 1 base at V and 3 bases at J, with 11 bases in the middle. The CDR3 length is 14 residues. Germline CDR1 SGHRS, CDR2 YFSETQ.

The chain is built from TRBV5-4 and TRBJ2-1; weak D call: TRBD1 (6 bases). The V end was cut by 5 bases, the J end by 7 bases, with 10 bases between. CDR1 is SGHNT and CDR2 is YYREEE in the germline V gene (reference sequence). The CDR3 loop spans 12 amino acids. The CDR3 region is CASRGALNEQFF. The DNA for the CDR3 is TGTGCCAGCAGGGGGGCTTTGAATGAGCAGTTCTTC. The complete variable domain, with remaining parts taken from reference TRBV5-4 and TRBJ2-1, reads ETGVTQSPTHLIKTRGQQVTLRCSSQSGHNTVSWYQQALGQGPQFIFQYYREEENGRGNFPPRFSGLQFPNYSSELNVNALELDDSALYLCASRGALNEQFFGPGTRLTVL.

The chain combines TRBV13 with TRBJ1-4; 8 nucleotides line up with TRBD1. Germline lookup yields CDR1 PRHDT and CDR2 FYEKMQ (reference sequence). The J segment lost 6 bases and the V segment lost 3 bases, leaving 3 bases of the junction unmatched. The CDR3 is 14 residues long. The CDR3 bases are TGTGCCAGCAGCTTCAGGGGGCAGGATGAAAAACTGTTTTTT. Protein sequence: CASSFRGQDEKLFF.

The genes are TRBV5-5 and TRBJ2-7; TRBD1 might be the D (6 bases). Germline CDR1 is SGHKS and CDR2 is YYEKEE (reference sequence). The CDR3 runs to 14 residues. Trimming took 0 bases from V and 2 from J, leaving 9 bases between them. Here the CDR3 reads CASSLDRATYEQYF. CDR3 nucleotides: TGTGCCAGCAGCTTGGACAGGGCAACCTACGAGCAGTACTTC.

V and J are TRBV6-5 and TRBJ1-1; TRBD1 matches at 11 bases. The germline V gene has CDR1 MNHEY and CDR2 SVGAGI. This CDR3 has 13 residues. Trimming at V came to 2 bases and at J to 10 bases, leaving 3 bases not matched to a gene. The CDR3 DNA is TGTGCCAGCAGTTACGGGGACAGGGGGGTAGCTTTCTTT. Protein sequence: CASSYGDRGVAFF.

The rearrangement uses TRBV5-6 and TRBJ1-6; tentatively, D is TRBD1 (5 bases). This CDR3 comprises 17 residues. CDR1 and CDR2 (germline): SGHDT, YYEEEE. The V and J ends lost 2 bases and 2 bases respectively, with 14 bases between them. CDR3 protein: CASSLSRGQAYNSPLHF. Written as DNA, the CDR3 is TGTGCCAGCAGCTTAAGTAGGGGCCAGGCCTATAATTCACCCCTCCACTTT.

This clone appeared a single time. The rearrangement uses TRBV5-8 and TRBJ2-1; D gene ambiguous. The CDR3 has 15 amino acids. Germline V gene data show CDR1 as SGHTS and CDR2 as YDEGEE. V lost 0 bases, J lost 6 bases, and 13 bases lay in between. CDR3 residues: CASSLELSSSNEQFF. The CDR3 bases are TGTGCCAGCAGCTTGGAGCTCTCTTCCAGCAATGAGCAGTTCTTC. The full variable domain, rest sourced from reference TRBV5-8 and TRBJ2-1, is EAGVTQSPTHLIKTRGQQATLRCSPISGHTSVYWYQQALGLGLQFLLWYDEGEERNRGNFPPRFSGRQFPNYSSELNVNALELEDSALYLCASSLELSSSNEQFFGPGTRLTVL.

This clone appeared a few times. This chain links TRBV11-1 with TRBJ1-5; no reliable D call. Germline CDR1 and CDR2: SGHAT and FQDESV (reference sequence). The V end lost 5 bases, the J end lost 0 bases, and 5 bases lay between the germline ends. The CDR3 sequence is 13 residues long. The CDR3 loop is CASSPNSNQPQHF. The CDR3 DNA sequence: TGTGCCAGCAGCCCAAATAGCAATCAGCCCCAGCATTTT.

The genes are TRBV5-5 and TRBJ1-1; D is unclear. With 1 base removed from V and 0 bases from J, the gap between germline ends came to 4 bases. There are 13 residues in the CDR3. Germline V gives CDR1 SGHKS, CDR2 YYEKEE (reference sequence). CDR3 sequence: CASSLKMNTEAFF. The CDR3 DNA reads TGTGCCAGCAGCTTGAAGATGAACACTGAAGCTTTCTTT.

The gene calls are TRBV7-3 and TRBJ2-2; 11 bases are shared with TRBD1. With V trimmed by 5 bases and J by 7 bases, 6 bases remained unmatched. CDR1 SGHTA and CDR2 FQGTGA come from the germline V gene. The CDR3 is made up of 15 amino acids. The CDR3, as DNA: TGTGCCAGCAGCCGGACAGGGGGCGACGGCGGGGAGCTGTTTTTT. This sequence encodes CASSRTGGDGGELFF.

The chain employs TRBV28 and TRBJ1-1; D not resolved. The CDR3 spans 15 residues. The V end lost 3 bases, the J end lost 7 bases, and 18 bases lay between the germline ends. The V gene's germline CDR1 is MDHEN and CDR2 SYDVKM. The CDR3 DNA reads TGTGCCAGCAGTTTGCCCTTTGGACGGAAGAATGAAGCTTTCTTT. Translating it yields CASSLPFGRKNEAFF.